The 16 T cell receptor beta chains presented below share a single source sample, sequenced in a study of T cells in localized non-small cell lung cancer. The method was immunoSEQ multiplex PCR; TCRdb's version includes in-frame clones alone and lacks a portion of them. The table has about 1,500 clones, about 23% seen once. The material was normal lung tissue next to the tumor, obtained before any cancer treatment. All receptors derive from a female donor at least 60 years old with stage I squamous cell lung carcinoma.

This clone was observed a few times. The chain has TRBV11-3 and TRBJ1-6; D is uncertain. This CDR3 comprises 16 residues. V was trimmed by 5 bases and J by 0 bases, leaving 11 bases between them. Germline V gene sequence: CDR1 SGHNT, CDR2 YENEEA. Here the CDR3 reads CASSKSGSSYNSPLHF. CDR3 nucleotides: TGTGCCAGCAGCAAATCGGGAAGCTCCTATAATTCACCCCTCCACTTT.

In its sample, this clone is hyperexpanded. The gene calls are TRBV10-3 and TRBJ2-1; tentative D call: TRBD1 (6 bases). CDR1 is ENHRY, CDR2 SYGVKD, per germline. V lost 0 bases, J lost 4 bases, and 10 bases lay in between. The CDR3 spans 15 residues. CDR3 residues: CAISESGQQYNEQFF. CDR3 bases: TGTGCCATCAGTGAGTCTGGACAGCAGTACAATGAGCAGTTCTTC.

V and J are TRBV30 and TRBJ1-4, with D possibly being TRBD1 (6 bases). Germline CDR1 GTSNPN, CDR2 SVGIG (reference sequence). V lost 3 bases and J 5 bases, leaving 13 bases between the germline ends. This CDR3 is 14 amino acids long. The CDR3 DNA is TGTGCCTGGAGGACCGGGACAAGGAATGAAAAACTGTTTTTT. Amino acids: CAWRTGTRNEKLFF.

J is TRBJ1-4 and V is TRBV30, with a tentative D call TRBD1 (6 bases). Germline V gene data show CDR1 as GTSNPN and CDR2 as SVGIG (reference sequence). V dropped 0 bases and J dropped 9 bases, with 14 bases sitting between them. The CDR3 covers 14 residues. The CDR3, as DNA: TGTGCCTGGAGTGTACAAGGGGGAACCAAAAAACTGTTTTTT. It yields the protein CAWSVQGGTKKLFF. The full variable domain, rest sourced from reference TRBV30 and TRBJ1-4, is SQTIHQWPATLVQPVGSPLSLECTVEGTSNPNLYWYRQAAGRGLQLLFYSVGIGQISSEVPQNLSASRPQDRQFILSSKKLLLSDSGFYLCAWSVQGGTKKLFFGSGTQLSVL.

The rearrangement uses TRBV18 and TRBJ2-1, with a tentative D call TRBD1 (6 bases). The CDR3 runs to 15 residues. CDR1 is KGHSH and CDR2 is LQKENI in the germline V gene. V lost 6 bases to trimming and J lost 6 bases, with 18 bases between them. The CDR3 here is CASSLQGGDSNEQFF. DNA of the CDR3: TGTGCCAGCTCGCTACAGGGTGGAGACTCCAATGAGCAGTTCTTC.

The chain combines TRBV19 with TRBJ1-4; D remains ambiguous. Trimming removed 2 bases at V and 0 bases at J, with 7 bases between. The CDR3 covers 15 residues. The germline V gene has CDR1 LNHDA and CDR2 SQIVND (reference sequence). For the CDR3, the DNA is TGTGCCAGTAGTATAAAATCGTCAACTAATGAAAAACTGTTTTTT. As protein: CASSIKSSTNEKLFF.

This clone was seen a few times. V and J are TRBV11-3 and TRBJ2-2; possible D gene TRBD1, 6 bases. V was clipped by 3 bases and J by 1 base, with 12 bases between them. Germline V gene lookup returns CDR1 SGHNT and CDR2 YENEEA. CDR3 length equals 16 residues. The CDR3 region has the DNA TGTGCCAGCAGCTTTACCGGGACATTGAACACCGGGGAGCTGTTTTTT. It encodes CASSFTGTLNTGELFF.

This chain connects TRBV30 to TRBJ2-7; no definite D call. The CDR3 contains 12 residues. V was clipped by 2 bases and J by 3 bases, with 8 bases between them. Germline V gene sequence: CDR1 GTSNPN, CDR2 SVGIG (reference sequence). The CDR3: CAWSLADYEQYF. CDR3 in DNA: TGTGCCTGGAGTTTGGCAGACTACGAGCAGTACTTC. Drawing the rest from reference TRBV30 and TRBJ2-7, the complete variable domain is SQTIHQWPATLVQPVGSPLSLECTVEGTSNPNLYWYRQAAGRGLQLLFYSVGIGQISSEVPQNLSASRPQDRQFILSSKKLLLSDSGFYLCAWSLADYEQYFGPGTRLTVT.

The CDR3 region has the DNA TGTGCCAGCTCACCAAACTGGGATTCACCCCTCCACTTT. This sequence encodes CASSPNWDSPLHF. The chain links TRBV18 to TRBJ1-6; D not certain. Trimming shortened V by 2 bases and J by 8 bases, and 7 bases separated the two germline ends. This CDR3 has 13 residues. Germline loops: CDR1 KGHSH, CDR2 LQKENI. Together with reference TRBV18 and TRBJ1-6, the CDR3 gives the full variable domain: NAGVMQNPRHLVRRRGQEARLRCSPMKGHSHVYWYRQLPEEGLKFMVYLQKENIIDESGMPKERFSAEFPKEGPSILRIQQVVRGDSAAYFCASSPNWDSPLHFGNGTRLTVT.

CDR3 DNA: TGTGCCAGTAGTATATCAGCCGCCTACAATGAGCAGTTCTTC. Amino acid sequence: CASSISAAYNEQFF. The rearrangement uses TRBV19 and TRBJ2-1; D uncertain. Germline CDR1 LNHDA, CDR2 SQIVND (reference sequence). Trimming removed 2 bases at V and 2 bases at J, with 7 bases between. This CDR3 contains 14 residues.

By sample share, this clone is large (0.1 to 1%). The genes are TRBV9 and TRBJ1-3; D gene ambiguous. This CDR3 is built from 15 residues. Trimming removed 0 bases from V and 2 bases from J, with 9 bases in between. CDR1 SGDLS and CDR2 YYNGEE come from the germline V gene. CDR3 residues: CASSVGPGPGNTIYF. CDR3 sequence (DNA): TGTGCCAGCAGCGTAGGTCCCGGGCCTGGAAACACCATATATTTT. The variable domain in full, with the rest retrieved from reference TRBV9 and TRBJ1-3, is DSGVTQTPKHLITATGQRVTLRCSPRSGDLSVYWYQQSLDQGLQFLIQYYNGEERAKGNILERFSAQQFPDLHSELNLSSLELGDSALYFCASSVGPGPGNTIYFGEGSWLTVV.

CDR3 in DNA: TGTGCCTGGGGGACCGGCTCCAATCAGCCCCAGCATTTT. As protein: CAWGTGSNQPQHF. The rearrangement joins TRBV30 to TRBJ1-5; D is perhaps TRBD1 (5 bases). Germline assignment: CDR1 GTSNPN and CDR2 SVGIG (reference sequence). The CDR3 spans 13 residues. V was clipped by 5 bases and J by 3 bases, with 11 bases between them. The full variable domain, completed using reference TRBV30 and TRBJ1-5, is SQTIHQWPATLVQPVGSPLSLECTVEGTSNPNLYWYRQAAGRGLQLLFYSVGIGQISSEVPQNLSASRPQDRQFILSSKKLLLSDSGFYLCAWGTGSNQPQHFGDGTRLSIL.

This clone was counted between two and nine times. One end of the junction is discordant with germline, which a read error may explain. This chain connects TRBV5-1 to TRBJ2-3; possible D gene TRBD2, 5 bases. CDR1 and CDR2 from the germline V gene are SGHRS and YFSETQ. The CDR3 spans 15 residues. This CDR3 reads CASSPDGGSTDTQYF. The CDR3 nucleotides are TGCGCCAGCAGCCCTGATGGAGGTAGCACGGATACGCAGTATTTT.

The rearrangement links TRBV12-2 to TRBJ2-2; the table's D call TRBD2 went unverified against the DNA. TRBV12-2 is classified as a pseudogene. This CDR3 has 16 residues. The CDR3 DNA reads TGTGCAAGTCGCCCTATCAGCGGGAGAAACACCGGGGAGCTGTTTTTT. Translating it yields CASRPISGRNTGELFF.

The chain recombines TRBV15 with TRBJ2-1; 7 bases agree with TRBD2. Germline trimming cut 0 bases from V and 8 bases from J; bases unmatched to any gene: 7. Germline CDR1 LNHNV, CDR2 YYDKDF (reference sequence). The CDR3 covers 15 residues. The CDR3 nucleotides read TGTGCCACCAGCAGAGATGGGATTCGGGGGGATGAGCAGTTCTTC. Translating it yields CATSRDGIRGDEQFF.

This clone is labeled hyperexpanded. The chain couples TRBV6-8 to TRBJ1-1; TRBD1 agrees at 7 bases. Germline V gene lookup returns CDR1 MNHGY and CDR2 SAAAGT. V gave up 7 bases and J gave up 4 bases; unmatched junction bases: 6. The CDR3 is made up of 13 amino acids. The CDR3 here is CASNLQGSTEAFF. Written as DNA, the CDR3 is TGTGCCAGCAATCTACAGGGGTCCACTGAAGCTTTCTTT.